This T cell receptor beta chain was obtained from a study of T cells after yellow fever vaccination. TCRdb reprocessed the 5' RACE reads with MiXCR, giving one entry per CDR3 protein. The table lists more than 250,000 distinct CDR3 sequences, about 6.6% of them singletons. In its sample, this clonotype was seen many times. Trimming removed 3 bases at V and 4 bases at J, with 9 bases between. This CDR3 has 13 residues. The chain is built from TRBV12-3 or TRBV12-4 and TRBJ1-2, with a tentative D call TRBD1 (5 bases). Sequenced here: PBMCs, sampled approximately 40 days after the first yellow fever vaccination. The sequence was obtained from a man aged 18-30 years who received the YFV17D yellow fever vaccine. The CDR3 bases are TGTGCCAGCAGTTTGCGGAGGGGCTATGGCTACACCTTC. It is translated as CASSLRRGYGYTF.